Shown below are 22 T cell receptor beta chains from a single sample sequenced in a study of T-cell reconstitution after alpha-beta-depleted transplantation in children. This sample's TCRbeta library carried unique molecular identifier barcodes. TCRdb reprocessed the PCR reads via MiXCR and lists one record per CDR3 protein. The data show 500,000 to 650,000 distinct CDR3 sequences, with 10% to 15% seen just once and about 2% held by the top ten. This specimen consisted of PBMCs, mostly from graft donor cells, obtained 360 days after TCRalphabeta/CD19-depleted stem cell transplant. The source is a male patient aged 10 to 17 who had a stem cell transplant for acute myeloid leukemia, so the T cells may come from the graft donor.

This clonotype turned up a few times. This chain connects TRBV30 to TRBJ2-1; possible D gene TRBD1, 6 bases. The V end was cut by 1 base, the J end by 3 bases, with 13 bases between. This CDR3 region has 15 residues. CDR1 and CDR2 from the germline V gene are GTSNPN and SVGIG (reference sequence). CDR3 bases: TGTGCCTGGAGTGGTCAGGACAGCTTCTACAATGAGCAGTTCTTC. This codes for CAWSGQDSFYNEQFF. The full variable domain, completed using reference TRBV30 and TRBJ2-1, is SQTIHQWPATLVQPVGSPLSLECTVEGTSNPNLYWYRQAAGRGLQLLFYSVGIGQISSEVPQNLSASRPQDRQFILSSKKLLLSDSGFYLCAWSGQDSFYNEQFFGPGTRLTVL.

There are a few counts of this clonotype. The rearrangement joins TRBV7-9 to TRBJ2-1; 7 bases fit TRBD2. V dropped 6 bases and J dropped 4; count of bases not matched to a gene: 9. Germline CDR1 and CDR2: SEHNR and FQNEAQ (reference sequence). The CDR3 totals 15 residues. This CDR3 reads CASSSRTRSYNEQFF. The CDR3 region has the DNA TGTGCCAGCAGTTCAAGGACTAGGTCGTACAATGAGCAGTTCTTC.

The chain joins TRBV29-1 to TRBJ2-7, with 8 nucleotides matching TRBD1. The germline CDR1 and CDR2 sequences are SQVTM and ANQGSEA. Germline trimming cut 8 bases from V and 3 bases from J; bases unmatched to any gene: 6. CDR3 length equals 12 residues. The CDR3 loop reads CSTRTGNYEQYF. The CDR3 nucleotides read TGCAGCACCCGGACAGGGAACTACGAGCAGTACTTC.

This clonotype was observed a handful of times. The chain combines TRBV20-1 with TRBJ2-7, with no clear D. V was pared by 2 bases and J by 10 bases, with 18 bases between. Germline CDR1 DFQATT, CDR2 SNEGSKA (reference sequence). The CDR3 extends over 13 amino acids. CDR3 region: CSARPRPRRAQYF. As DNA, the CDR3 is TGCAGTGCTAGACCTCGACCACGCCGGGCTCAGTACTTC.

This clonotype showed up just a few times. The rearrangement uses TRBV20-1 and TRBJ1-2, with D hard to call. From germline, CDR1 is DFQATT and CDR2 SNEGSKA (reference sequence). The CDR3 consists of 11 residues. The V end lost 2 bases, the J end lost 3 bases, and 4 bases lay between the germline ends. In nucleotides, the CDR3 is TGCAGTGCTAGATCCGACTATGGCTACACCTTC. It encodes CSARSDYGYTF.

This clonotype appeared many times. The rearrangement joins TRBV29-1 to TRBJ2-1; 13 bases match TRBD2. This CDR3 spans 17 amino acids. The J segment lost 1 base and the V segment lost 2 bases, leaving 5 bases of the junction unmatched. Germline V gives CDR1 SQVTM, CDR2 ANQGSEA. CDR3 bases: TGCAGCGTTGAACTACGACTAGCGGGAGGTTCCTACAATGAGCAGTTCTTC. Protein sequence: CSVELRLAGGSYNEQFF.

This clonotype turned up a few times. The rearrangement uses TRBV29-1 and TRBJ2-5, with D hard to call. V lost 1 base, J lost 5 bases, and 14 bases lay in between. The CDR3 runs to 14 residues. Germline values: CDR1 SQVTM, CDR2 ANQGSEA. The CDR3 protein is CSVEGRPELETQYF. The CDR3 DNA is TGCAGCGTTGAAGGACGCCCCGAACTGGAGACCCAGTACTTC.

This clonotype was counted a few times. The chain has TRBV30 and TRBJ2-7; D not certain. The germline gives CDR1 GTSNPN, CDR2 SVGIG (reference sequence). The CDR3 is made up of 13 amino acids. V was pared by 6 bases and J by 0 bases, with 12 bases between. Here the CDR3 DNA reads TGTGCCTGCTTCTCAGCGTTCTCCTACGAGCAGTACTTC. This translates into CACFSAFSYEQYF.

The J gene is TRBJ2-1, the V gene TRBV19, with TRBD2 matching 10 bases. The CDR3 runs 16 residues. Germline assignment: CDR1 LNHDA and CDR2 SQIVND (reference sequence). J gave up 0 bases and V 3 bases, and 2 bases lay outside the gene matches. The CDR3 DNA reads TGTGCCAGTAGTATGAGACTAGCGGGCTCCTACAATGAGCAGTTCTTC. Its translation is CASSMRLAGSYNEQFF.

This chain uses TRBV14 with TRBJ2-7; D might be TRBD1 (5 bases). CDR3 size: 15 residues. Germline loops: CDR1 SGHDN, CDR2 FVKESK. Deletions cut 0 bases from V and 4 bases from J, with 13 bases between. CDR3 DNA sequence: TGTGCCAGCAGCCAAGAAGGGGTCAGGCAATACGAGCAGTACTTC. This sequence encodes CASSQEGVRQYEQYF.

The J gene is TRBJ2-7, the V gene TRBV27; 7 positions agree with TRBD1. The CDR3 spans 17 residues. Trimming cost V 6 bases and J 4 bases; bases outside gene matches: 18. Germline CDR1 reads MNHEY; CDR2 reads SMNVEV (reference sequence). For the CDR3, the DNA is TGTGCCAGCAGCTCATCGCCCACAGGGGCGCCCTTTTACGAGCAGTACTTC. As protein: CASSSSPTGAPFYEQYF.

The CDR3 coding sequence is TGTGCCATCAGTGAGTCACAGGGGGGCTCCTACAATGAGCAGTTCTTC. Translated: CAISESQGGSYNEQFF. The V call is TRBV10-3, the J call TRBJ2-1, with 8 bases aligning to TRBD1. Germline CDR1 reads ENHRY; CDR2 reads SYGVKD. The CDR3 is 16 residues long. V lost 0 bases to trimming and J lost 0 bases; unmatched junction nucleotides: 1.

This clonotype was recorded a few times. The rearrangement links TRBV28 to TRBJ2-2; 7 nucleotides align to TRBD1. The CDR3 contains 16 residues. Germline lookup yields CDR1 MDHEN and CDR2 SYDVKM. J was trimmed by 0 bases and V by 2 bases; bases with no gene match: 3. CDR3 DNA: TGTGCCAGCAGTTTAGGGGACAGAGCGAACACCGGGGAGCTGTTTTTT. Its protein product is CASSLGDRANTGELFF.

This clonotype has only a few counts. The V and J genes are TRBV9 and TRBJ1-3; no reliable D call. Germline lookup yields CDR1 SGDLS and CDR2 YYNGEE. CDR3 size: 13 residues. V lost 0 bases and J lost 4, with 5 bases in between. This chain's CDR3 is CASSVEQGNTIYF. In nucleotides, the CDR3 is TGTGCCAGCAGCGTAGAGCAGGGAAACACCATATATTTT.

This clonotype was seen many times. The chain employs TRBV29-1 and TRBJ2-2, with D perhaps TRBD1 (5 bases). The CDR3 has 11 amino acids. The germline V gene encodes CDR1 SQVTM and CDR2 ANQGSEA. With 7 bases removed from V and 4 bases from J, the gap between germline ends came to 7 bases. The CDR3 loop reads CSADSTGELFF. In nucleotides, the CDR3 is TGCAGCGCTGACAGCACCGGGGAGCTGTTTTTT.

This clonotype was observed a few times. The chain couples TRBV27 to TRBJ2-1; D may be TRBD1 or TRBD2 (6 bases each). The V end was cut by 4 bases, the J end by 7 bases, with 17 bases between. Germline V gene data show CDR1 as MNHEY and CDR2 as SMNVEV (reference sequence). This CDR3 is built from 15 residues. The CDR3 sequence: CASSYGARGENEQFF. In DNA, the CDR3 is TGTGCCAGCAGTTACGGGGCAAGGGGGGAGAATGAGCAGTTCTTC.

This clonotype appeared many times. The chain uses TRBV28 and TRBJ2-2; 9 positions match TRBD2. After removal of 5 bases from V and 1 base from J, the junction contained 8 bases not matched to a gene. The CDR3 totals 17 residues. CDR1 and CDR2 from the germline V gene are MDHEN and SYDVKM. The CDR3 here is CASSRDLAGLNTGELFF. The CDR3 coding sequence is TGTGCCAGCAGTCGAGACCTAGCGGGGCTGAACACCGGGGAGCTGTTTTTT.

This clonotype turned up a few times. The chain is built from TRBV9 and TRBJ2-6; the match to TRBD1 covers 7 bases. The CDR3 consists of 15 residues. V dropped 8 bases and J dropped 0; count of bases not matched to a gene: 5. Germline values: CDR1 SGDLS, CDR2 YYNGEE. CDR3 sequence reads: CASGQANSGANVLTF. The CDR3 coding sequence is TGTGCCAGTGGACAGGCGAACTCTGGGGCCAACGTCCTGACTTTC.

The gene calls are TRBV23-1 and TRBJ2-7; D not resolved. TRBV23-1 is given ORF status, its function remaining uncertain. CDR3 size: 13 residues. V lost 3 bases to trimming and J lost 0 bases, with 6 bases between them. In DNA form, the CDR3 reads TGCGCCAGCAGTCACAGTAGCTCCTACGAGCAGTACTTC. Amino acids: CASSHSSSYEQYF.

The chain uses TRBV7-9 and TRBJ2-7; D remains ambiguous. The CDR3 is made up of 14 amino acids. Trimming cost V 4 bases and J 2 bases, with 12 bases left between them. Looked up from germline, CDR1 is SEHNR and CDR2 is FQNEAQ (reference sequence). As DNA, the CDR3 is TGTGCCAGCAGCTCGAAAAGCACGACCTACGAGCAGTACTTC. Translation: CASSSKSTTYEQYF. Variable domain in full (rest from reference TRBV7-9 and TRBJ2-7): DTGVSQNPRHKITKRGQNVTFRCDPISEHNRLYWYRQTLGQGPEFLTYFQNEAQLEKSRLLSDRFSAERPKGSFSTLEIQRTEQGDSAMYLCASSSKSTTYEQYFGPGTRLTVT.

At least ten counts were recorded for this clonotype. The genes are TRBV4-2 and TRBJ2-1; possible D gene TRBD2, 5 bases. Trimming removed 4 bases from V and 1 base from J, with 11 bases in between. CDR3 size: 15 residues. The germline V gene encodes CDR1 LGHNA and CDR2 YNFKEQ. The CDR3 DNA is TGTGCCAGCAGCCTTCCCACGGGGTCCTACAATGAGCAGTTCTTC. This gives the protein CASSLPTGSYNEQFF.

The chain recombines TRBV7-9 with TRBJ2-7, with a possible D match to TRBD2 (6 bases). The V end was cut by 5 bases, the J end by 3 bases, with 17 bases between. CDR3 length: 15 amino acids. Germline-derived CDR1 and CDR2 are SEHNR and FQNEAQ (reference sequence). As DNA, the CDR3 is TGTGCCAGCAGCCGGCGCGGGACTCTCGTCTACGAGCAGTACTTC. It codes for CASSRRGTLVYEQYF.